This TCR beta chain was identified during a study of post-analysis software for immune sequencing data. Overall study: Patients with relapsing-remitting, secondary progressive and progressive-relapsing multiple sclerosis courses were all represented.

Germline V lookup: CDR1 MDHEN, CDR2 SYDVKM. The CDR3 extends over 12 amino acids. Between the trimmed V and J ends, which lost 4 bases and 8 bases, there was a span of 10 bases. With respect to this clonotype: Its antigen is undetermined.

Every TCR beta cDNA library bore unique molecular identifiers. TCRdb used MiXCR to reprocess the PCR reads, holding one entry per CDR3 protein. The sample comprises hundreds of thousands of distinct CDR3 sequences, roughly three fifths of which are singletons, and around 11% rests with the top ten. Overall study results and limits: Versus controls, multiple sclerosis patients showed significantly lower diversity (normalized Chao1). Patients had higher frequencies than controls of roughly five TRBV segments, including TRBV5-6, TRBV5-1 and TRBV20-1.

Input material: blood. V gene TRBV28 combines with J gene TRBJ2-3; D is perhaps TRBD1 or TRBD2 (5 bases each). The source of this sequence is a girl aged 2 to 9 with multiple sclerosis. For the CDR3, the DNA is TGTGCCAGCAGTTCGGGACCGTCTACGCAGTATTTT. Residues: CASSSGPSTQYF.